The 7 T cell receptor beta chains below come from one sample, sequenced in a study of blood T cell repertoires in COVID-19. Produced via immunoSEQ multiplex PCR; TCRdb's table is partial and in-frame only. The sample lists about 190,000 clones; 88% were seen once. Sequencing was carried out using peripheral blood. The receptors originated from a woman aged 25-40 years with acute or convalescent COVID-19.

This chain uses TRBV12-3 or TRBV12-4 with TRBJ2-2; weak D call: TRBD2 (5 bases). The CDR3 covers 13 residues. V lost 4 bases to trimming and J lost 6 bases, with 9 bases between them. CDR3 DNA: TGTGCCAGCAGTTGGGGAGAGGCCGGGGAGCTGTTTTTT. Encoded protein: CASSWGEAGELFF.

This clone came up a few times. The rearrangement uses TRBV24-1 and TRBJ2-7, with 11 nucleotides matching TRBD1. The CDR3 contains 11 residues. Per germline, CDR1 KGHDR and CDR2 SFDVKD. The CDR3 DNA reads TGTCGGGACAGGGGGTACTACGAGCAGTACTTC. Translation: CRDRGYYEQYF.

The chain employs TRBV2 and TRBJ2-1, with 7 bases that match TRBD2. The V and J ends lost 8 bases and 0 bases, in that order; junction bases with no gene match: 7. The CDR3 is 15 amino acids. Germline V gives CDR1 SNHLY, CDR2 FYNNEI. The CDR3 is CASASGVSSYNEQFF. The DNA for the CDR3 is TGTGCCAGCGCTAGCGGAGTGAGCTCCTACAATGAGCAGTTCTTC. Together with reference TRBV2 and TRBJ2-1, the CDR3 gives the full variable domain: EPEVTQTPSHQVTQMGQEVILRCVPISNHLYFYWYRQILGQKVEFLVSFYNNEISEKSEIFDDQFSVERPDGSNFTLKIRSTKLEDSAMYFCASASGVSSYNEQFFGPGTRLTVL.

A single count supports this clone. The CDR3 DNA reads TGTGCCTCGGGGACAGGGGGCGATCCGCCCGGGGAGCTGTTTTTT. Its translation: CASGTGGDPPGELFF. The chain uses TRBV15 and TRBJ2-2; 12 bases line up with TRBD1. CDR1 is LNHNV and CDR2 is YYDKDF in the germline V gene (reference sequence). CDR3 length equals 15 residues. The trim removed 11 bases at V and 6 bases at J, leaving 10 bases unmatched.

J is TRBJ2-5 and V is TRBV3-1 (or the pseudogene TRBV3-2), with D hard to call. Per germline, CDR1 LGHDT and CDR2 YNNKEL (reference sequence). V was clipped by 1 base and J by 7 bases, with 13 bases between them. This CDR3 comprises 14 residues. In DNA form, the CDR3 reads TGTGCCAGCAGCCAAGCTAGAAGTATAGGGACCCAGTACTTC. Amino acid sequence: CASSQARSIGTQYF.

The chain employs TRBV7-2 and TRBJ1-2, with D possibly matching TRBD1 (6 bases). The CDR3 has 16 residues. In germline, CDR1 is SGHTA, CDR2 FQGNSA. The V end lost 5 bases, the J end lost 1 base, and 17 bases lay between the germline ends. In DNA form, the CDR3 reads TGTGCCAGCAGCCCGGGGCGGGGGGCTAATAACTATGGCTACACCTTC. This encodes CASSPGRGANNYGYTF.

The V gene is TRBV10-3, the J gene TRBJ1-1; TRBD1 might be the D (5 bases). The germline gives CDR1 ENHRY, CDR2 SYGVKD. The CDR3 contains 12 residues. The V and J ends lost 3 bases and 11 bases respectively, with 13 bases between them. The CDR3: CAISDAGTRAFF. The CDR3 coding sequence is TGTGCCATCAGTGATGCCGGGACTAGGGCTTTCTTT.